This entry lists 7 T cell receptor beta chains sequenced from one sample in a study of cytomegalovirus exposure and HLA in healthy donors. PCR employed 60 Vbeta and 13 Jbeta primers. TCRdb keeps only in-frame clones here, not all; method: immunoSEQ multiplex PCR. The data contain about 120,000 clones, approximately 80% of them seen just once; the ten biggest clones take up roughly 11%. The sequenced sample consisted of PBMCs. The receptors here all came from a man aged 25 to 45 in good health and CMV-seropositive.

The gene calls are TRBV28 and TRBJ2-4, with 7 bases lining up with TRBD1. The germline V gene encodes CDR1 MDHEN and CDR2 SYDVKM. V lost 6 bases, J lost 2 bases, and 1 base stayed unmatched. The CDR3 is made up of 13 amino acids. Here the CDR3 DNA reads TGTGCCAGCAGACAGGGGTCCAAAAACATTCAGTACTTC. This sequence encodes CASRQGSKNIQYF.

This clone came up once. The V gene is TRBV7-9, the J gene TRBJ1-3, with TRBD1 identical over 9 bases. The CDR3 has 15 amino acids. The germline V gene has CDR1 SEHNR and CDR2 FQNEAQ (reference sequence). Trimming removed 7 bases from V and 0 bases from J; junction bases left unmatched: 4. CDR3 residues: CASIGTGSSGNTIYF. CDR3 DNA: TGTGCCAGCATCGGGACAGGGAGCTCTGGAAACACCATATATTTT.

The CDR3 sequence: CASSAGLGELFF. The CDR3 nucleotides read TGTGCCAGCAGTGCGGGCCTCGGGGAGCTGTTTTTT. The chain combines TRBV6-5 with TRBJ2-2; D may be TRBD2 (5 bases). Germline V gene sequence: CDR1 MNHEY, CDR2 SVGAGI. The CDR3 is 12 residues long. V was shortened by 5 bases and J by 7 bases, with 8 bases between the two germline ends.

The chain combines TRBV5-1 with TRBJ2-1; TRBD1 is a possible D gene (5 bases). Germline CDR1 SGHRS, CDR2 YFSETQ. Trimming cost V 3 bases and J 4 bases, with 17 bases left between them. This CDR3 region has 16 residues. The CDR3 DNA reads TGCGCCAGCAGCTCAGCAGGGTTCTGGGGATACAATGAGCAGTTCTTC. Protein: CASSSAGFWGYNEQFF. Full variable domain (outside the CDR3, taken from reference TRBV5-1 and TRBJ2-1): KAGVTQTPRYLIKTRGQQVTLSCSPISGHRSVSWYQQTPGQGLQFLFEYFSETQRNKGNFPGRFSGRQFSNSRSEMNVSTLELGDSALYLCASSSAGFWGYNEQFFGPGTRLTVL.

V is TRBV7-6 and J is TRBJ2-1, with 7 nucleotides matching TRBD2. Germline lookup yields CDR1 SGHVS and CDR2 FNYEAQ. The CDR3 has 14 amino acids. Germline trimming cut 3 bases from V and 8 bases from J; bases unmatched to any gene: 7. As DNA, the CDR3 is TGTGCCAGCAGCTTCGTCGCAGGGAGGGATGAGCAGTTCTTC. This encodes CASSFVAGRDEQFF.

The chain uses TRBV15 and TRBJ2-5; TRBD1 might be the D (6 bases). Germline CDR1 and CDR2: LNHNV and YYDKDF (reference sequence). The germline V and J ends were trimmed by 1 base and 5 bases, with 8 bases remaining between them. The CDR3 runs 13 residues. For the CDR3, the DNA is TGTGCCACCAGCAGAGCCCAGGGGGAGACCCAGTACTTC. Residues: CATSRAQGETQYF.

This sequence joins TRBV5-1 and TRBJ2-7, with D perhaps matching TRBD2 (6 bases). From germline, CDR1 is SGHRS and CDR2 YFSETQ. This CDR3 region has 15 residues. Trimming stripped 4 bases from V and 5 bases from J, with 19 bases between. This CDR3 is CASSLGEASVDEQYF. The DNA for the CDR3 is TGCGCCAGCAGCCTCGGGGAGGCGTCTGTTGACGAGCAGTACTTC.